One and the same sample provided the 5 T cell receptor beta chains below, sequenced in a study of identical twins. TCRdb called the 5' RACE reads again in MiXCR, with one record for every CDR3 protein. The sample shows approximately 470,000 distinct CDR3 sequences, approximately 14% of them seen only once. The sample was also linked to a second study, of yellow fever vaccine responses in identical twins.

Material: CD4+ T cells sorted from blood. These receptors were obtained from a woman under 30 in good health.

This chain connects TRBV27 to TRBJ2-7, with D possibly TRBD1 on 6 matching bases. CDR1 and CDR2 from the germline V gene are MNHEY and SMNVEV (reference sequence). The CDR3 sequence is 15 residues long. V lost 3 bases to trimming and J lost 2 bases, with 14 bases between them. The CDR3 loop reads CASSFRQVSPYEQYF. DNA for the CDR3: TGTGCCAGCAGTTTTCGACAGGTATCCCCCTACGAGCAGTACTTC.

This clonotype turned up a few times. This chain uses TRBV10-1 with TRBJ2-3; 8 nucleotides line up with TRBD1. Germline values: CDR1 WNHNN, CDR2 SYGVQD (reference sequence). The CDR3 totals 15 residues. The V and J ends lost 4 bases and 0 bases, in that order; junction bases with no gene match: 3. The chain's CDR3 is CASSATGASTDTQYF. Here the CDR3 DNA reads TGCGCCAGCAGTGCGACAGGGGCTAGCACAGATACGCAGTATTTT.

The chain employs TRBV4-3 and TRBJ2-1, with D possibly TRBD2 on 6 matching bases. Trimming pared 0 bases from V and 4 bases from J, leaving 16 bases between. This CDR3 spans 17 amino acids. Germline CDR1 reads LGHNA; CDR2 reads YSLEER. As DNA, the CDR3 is TGCGCCAGCAGCCAAGATGTAGGAGGGCCAAATTACAATGAGCAGTTCTTC. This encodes CASSQDVGGPNYNEQFF.

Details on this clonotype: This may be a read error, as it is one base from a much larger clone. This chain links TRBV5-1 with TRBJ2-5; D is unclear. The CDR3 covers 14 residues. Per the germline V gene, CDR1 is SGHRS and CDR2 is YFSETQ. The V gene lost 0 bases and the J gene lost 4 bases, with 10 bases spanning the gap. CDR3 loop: CASSLAADRETQYF. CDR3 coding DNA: TGCGCCAGCAGCTTGGCTGCGGACCGAGAGACCCAGTACTTC.

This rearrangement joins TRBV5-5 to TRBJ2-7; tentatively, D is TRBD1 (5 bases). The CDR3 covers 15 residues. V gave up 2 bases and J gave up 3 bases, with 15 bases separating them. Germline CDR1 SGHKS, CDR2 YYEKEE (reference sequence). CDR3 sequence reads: CASSFPETDDYEQYF. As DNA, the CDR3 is TGTGCCAGCAGCTTCCCCGAGACAGATGACTACGAGCAGTACTTC.